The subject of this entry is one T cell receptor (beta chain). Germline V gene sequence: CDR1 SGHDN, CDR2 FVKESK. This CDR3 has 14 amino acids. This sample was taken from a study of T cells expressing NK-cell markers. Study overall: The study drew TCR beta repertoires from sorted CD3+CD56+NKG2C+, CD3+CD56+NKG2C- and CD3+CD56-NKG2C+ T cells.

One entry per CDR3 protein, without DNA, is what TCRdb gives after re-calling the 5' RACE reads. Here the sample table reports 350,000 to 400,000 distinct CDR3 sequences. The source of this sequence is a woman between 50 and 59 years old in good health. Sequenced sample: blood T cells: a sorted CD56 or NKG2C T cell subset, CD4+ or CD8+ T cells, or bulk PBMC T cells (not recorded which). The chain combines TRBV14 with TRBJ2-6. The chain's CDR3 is CASSQLGGANVLTF.